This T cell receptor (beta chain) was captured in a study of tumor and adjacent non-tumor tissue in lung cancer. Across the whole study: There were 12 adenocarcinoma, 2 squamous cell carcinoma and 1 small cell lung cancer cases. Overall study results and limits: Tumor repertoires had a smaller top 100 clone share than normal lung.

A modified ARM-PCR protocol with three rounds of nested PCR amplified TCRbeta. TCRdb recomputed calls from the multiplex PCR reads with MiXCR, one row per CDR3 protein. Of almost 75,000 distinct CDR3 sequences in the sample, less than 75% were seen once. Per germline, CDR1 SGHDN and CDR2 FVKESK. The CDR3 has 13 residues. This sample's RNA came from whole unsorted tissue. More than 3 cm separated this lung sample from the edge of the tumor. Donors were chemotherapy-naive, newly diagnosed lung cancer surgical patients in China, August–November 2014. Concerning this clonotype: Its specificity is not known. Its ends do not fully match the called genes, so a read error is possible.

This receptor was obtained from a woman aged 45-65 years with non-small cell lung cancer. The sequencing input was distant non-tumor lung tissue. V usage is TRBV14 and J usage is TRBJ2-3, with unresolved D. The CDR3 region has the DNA TGTGCAAGCAGCCAAGTCAGGTTGGATACGCAGTATTTT. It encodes CASSQVRLDTQYF.